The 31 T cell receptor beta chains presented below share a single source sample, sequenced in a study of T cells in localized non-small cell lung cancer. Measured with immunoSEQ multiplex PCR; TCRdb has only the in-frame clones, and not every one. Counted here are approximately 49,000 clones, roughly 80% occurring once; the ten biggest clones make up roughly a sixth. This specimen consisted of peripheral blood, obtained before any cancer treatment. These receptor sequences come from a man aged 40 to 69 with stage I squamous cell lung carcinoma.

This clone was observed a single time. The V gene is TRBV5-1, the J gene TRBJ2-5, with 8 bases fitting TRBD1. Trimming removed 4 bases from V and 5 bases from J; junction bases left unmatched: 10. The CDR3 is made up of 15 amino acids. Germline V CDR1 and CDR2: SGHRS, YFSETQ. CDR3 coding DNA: TGCGCCAGCAGCGACCGACAGGGGAGTTGGGAGACCCAGTACTTC. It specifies CASSDRQGSWETQYF.

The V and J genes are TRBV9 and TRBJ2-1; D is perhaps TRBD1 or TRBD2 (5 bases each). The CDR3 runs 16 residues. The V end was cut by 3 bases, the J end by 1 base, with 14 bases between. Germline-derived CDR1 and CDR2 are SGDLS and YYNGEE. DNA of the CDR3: TGTGCCAGCAGCGAGGGACCAGTGGTTTCCTACAATGAGCAGTTCTTC. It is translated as CASSEGPVVSYNEQFF.

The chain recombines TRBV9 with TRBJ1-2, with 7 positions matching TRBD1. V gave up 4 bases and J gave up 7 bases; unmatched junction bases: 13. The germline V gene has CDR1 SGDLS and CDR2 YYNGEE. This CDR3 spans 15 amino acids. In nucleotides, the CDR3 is TGTGCCAGCAGCCCGACACAGGGCAGGGGGGGTGGCTACACCTTC. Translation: CASSPTQGRGGGYTF.

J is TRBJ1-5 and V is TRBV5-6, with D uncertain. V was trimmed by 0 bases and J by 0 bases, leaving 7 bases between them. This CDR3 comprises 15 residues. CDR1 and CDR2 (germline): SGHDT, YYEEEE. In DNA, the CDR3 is TGTGCCAGCAGCTTGGAGGGTTATAGCAATCAGCCCCAGCATTTT. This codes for CASSLEGYSNQPQHF.

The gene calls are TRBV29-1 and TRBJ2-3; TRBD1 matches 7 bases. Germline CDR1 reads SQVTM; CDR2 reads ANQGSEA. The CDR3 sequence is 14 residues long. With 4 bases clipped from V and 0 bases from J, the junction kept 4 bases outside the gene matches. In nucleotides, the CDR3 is TGCAGCGTTGGGCAGGGGGAGAGCACAGATACGCAGTATTTT. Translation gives CSVGQGESTDTQYF.

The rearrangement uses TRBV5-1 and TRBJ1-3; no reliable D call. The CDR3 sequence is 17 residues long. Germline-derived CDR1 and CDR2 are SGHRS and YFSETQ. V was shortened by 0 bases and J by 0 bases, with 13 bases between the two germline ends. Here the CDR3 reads CASSLEAATHSGNTIYF. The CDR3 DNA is TGCGCCAGCAGCTTGGAAGCAGCAACCCACTCTGGAAACACCATATATTTT.

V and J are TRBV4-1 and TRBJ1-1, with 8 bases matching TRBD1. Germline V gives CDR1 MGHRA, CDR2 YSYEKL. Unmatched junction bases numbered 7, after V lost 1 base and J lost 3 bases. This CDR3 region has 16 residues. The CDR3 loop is CASSQGQGASYTEAFF. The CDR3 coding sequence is TGCGCCAGCAGCCAAGGTCAGGGGGCTTCGTACACTGAAGCTTTCTTT.

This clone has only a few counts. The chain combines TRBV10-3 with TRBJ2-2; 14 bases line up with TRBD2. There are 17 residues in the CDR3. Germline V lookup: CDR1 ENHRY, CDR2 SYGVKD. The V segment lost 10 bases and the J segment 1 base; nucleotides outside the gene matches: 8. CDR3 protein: CATPTSGGGENTGELFF. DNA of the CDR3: TGTGCCACCCCGACTAGCGGGGGGGGAGAGAACACCGGGGAGCTGTTTTTT.

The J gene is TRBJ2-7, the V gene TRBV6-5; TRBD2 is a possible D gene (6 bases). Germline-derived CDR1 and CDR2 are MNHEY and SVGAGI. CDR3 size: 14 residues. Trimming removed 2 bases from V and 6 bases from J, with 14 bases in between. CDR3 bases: TGTGCCAGCAGTTACAGTAGGACTACCCTCGAGCAGTACTTC. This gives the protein CASSYSRTTLEQYF.

CDR3 coding DNA: TGTGCCAGCAGTTACTCAGGGACACCAGAGACCCAGTACTTC. It yields the protein CASSYSGTPETQYF. V is TRBV6-5 and J is TRBJ2-5; TRBD1 is a possible D gene (6 bases). V was cut by 0 bases and J by 4 bases, with 9 bases left in between. Per germline, CDR1 MNHEY and CDR2 SVGAGI. CDR3 size: 14 residues.

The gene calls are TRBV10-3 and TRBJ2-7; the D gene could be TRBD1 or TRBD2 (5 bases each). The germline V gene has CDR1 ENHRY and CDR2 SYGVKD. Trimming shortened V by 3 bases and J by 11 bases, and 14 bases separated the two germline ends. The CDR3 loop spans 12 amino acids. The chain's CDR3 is CAISDELGVEYF. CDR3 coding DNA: TGTGCCATCAGTGACGAGTTGGGGGTGGAGTACTTC.

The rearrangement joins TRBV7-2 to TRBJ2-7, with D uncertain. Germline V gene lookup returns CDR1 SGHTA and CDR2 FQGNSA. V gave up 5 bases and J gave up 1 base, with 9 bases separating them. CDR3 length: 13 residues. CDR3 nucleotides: TGTGCCAGCAGCCCCGACGGGTCCTACGAGCAGTACTTC. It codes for CASSPDGSYEQYF.

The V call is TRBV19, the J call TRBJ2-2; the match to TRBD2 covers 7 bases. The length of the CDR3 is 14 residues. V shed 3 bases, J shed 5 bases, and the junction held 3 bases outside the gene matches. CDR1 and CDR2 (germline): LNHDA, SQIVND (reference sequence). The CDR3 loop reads CASSIGEGTGELFF. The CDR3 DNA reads TGTGCCAGTAGTATCGGGGAGGGTACCGGGGAGCTGTTTTTT. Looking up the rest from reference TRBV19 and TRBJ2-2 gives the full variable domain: DGGITQSPKYLFRKEGQNVTLSCEQNLNHDAMYWYRQDPGQGLRLIYYSQIVNDFQKGDIAEGYSVSREKKESFPLTVTSAQKNPTAFYLCASSIGEGTGELFFGEGSRLTVL.

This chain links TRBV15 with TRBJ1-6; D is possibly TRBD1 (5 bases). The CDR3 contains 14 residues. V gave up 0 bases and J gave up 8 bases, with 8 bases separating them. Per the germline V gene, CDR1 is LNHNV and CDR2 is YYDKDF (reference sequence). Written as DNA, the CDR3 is TGTGCCACCAGCAGAGAGGGGGTTTATTCACCCCTCCACTTT. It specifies CATSREGVYSPLHF.

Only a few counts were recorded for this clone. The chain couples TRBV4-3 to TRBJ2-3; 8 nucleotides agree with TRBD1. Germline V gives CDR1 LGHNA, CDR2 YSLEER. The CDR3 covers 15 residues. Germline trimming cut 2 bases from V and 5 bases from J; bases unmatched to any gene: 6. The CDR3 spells CASSQQDRVGDTQYF. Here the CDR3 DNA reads TGCGCCAGCAGCCAACAGGACAGGGTTGGAGATACGCAGTATTTT.

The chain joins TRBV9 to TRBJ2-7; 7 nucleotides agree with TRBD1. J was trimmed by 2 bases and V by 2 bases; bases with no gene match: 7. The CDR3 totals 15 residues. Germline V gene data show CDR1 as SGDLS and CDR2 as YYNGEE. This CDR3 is CASSVQTGSTYEQYF. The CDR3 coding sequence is TGTGCCAGCAGCGTCCAGACAGGGTCAACCTACGAGCAGTACTTC.

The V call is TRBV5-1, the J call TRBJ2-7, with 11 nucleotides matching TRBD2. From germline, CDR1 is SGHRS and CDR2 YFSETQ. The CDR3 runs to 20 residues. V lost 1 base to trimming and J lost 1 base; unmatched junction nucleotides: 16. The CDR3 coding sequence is TGCGCCAGCAGCTTGCCCACGAGCGGGCTAGCGGGGGGCTGGTCCTACGAGCAGTACTTC. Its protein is CASSLPTSGLAGGWSYEQYF.

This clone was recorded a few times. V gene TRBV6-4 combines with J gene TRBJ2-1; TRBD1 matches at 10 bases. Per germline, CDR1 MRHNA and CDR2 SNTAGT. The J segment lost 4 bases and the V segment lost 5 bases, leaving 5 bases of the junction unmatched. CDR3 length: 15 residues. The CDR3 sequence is CASSLDRGYYNEQFF. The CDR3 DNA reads TGTGCCAGCAGTCTGGACAGGGGGTATTACAATGAGCAGTTCTTC.

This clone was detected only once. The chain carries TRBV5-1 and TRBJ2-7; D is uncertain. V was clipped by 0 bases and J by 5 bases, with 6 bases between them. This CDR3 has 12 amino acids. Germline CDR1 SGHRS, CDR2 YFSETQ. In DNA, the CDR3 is TGCGCCAGCAGCTTGGGATTCGACGAGCAGTACTTC. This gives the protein CASSLGFDEQYF.

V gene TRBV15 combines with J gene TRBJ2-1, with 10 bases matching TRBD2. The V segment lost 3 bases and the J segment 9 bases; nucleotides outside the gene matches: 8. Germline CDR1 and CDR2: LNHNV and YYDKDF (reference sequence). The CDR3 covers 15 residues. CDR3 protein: CATSRGLAGAGEQFF. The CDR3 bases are TGTGCCACCAGCAGGGGTCTAGCGGGGGCGGGTGAGCAGTTCTTC.

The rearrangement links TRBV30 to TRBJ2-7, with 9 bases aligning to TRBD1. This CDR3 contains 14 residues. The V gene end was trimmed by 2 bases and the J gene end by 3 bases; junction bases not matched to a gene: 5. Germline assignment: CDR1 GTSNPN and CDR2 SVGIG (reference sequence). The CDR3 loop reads CAWSLGQGYYEQYF. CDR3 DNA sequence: TGTGCCTGGAGTCTAGGACAGGGGTACTACGAGCAGTACTTC.

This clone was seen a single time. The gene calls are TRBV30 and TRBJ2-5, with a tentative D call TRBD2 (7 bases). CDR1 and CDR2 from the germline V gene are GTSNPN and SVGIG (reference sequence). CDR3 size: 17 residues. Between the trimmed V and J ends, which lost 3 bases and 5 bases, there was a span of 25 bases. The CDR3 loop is CAWSKSHGGPVGETQYF. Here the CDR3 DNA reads TGTGCCTGGAGCAAATCTCACGGGGGGCCGGTTGGCGAGACCCAGTACTTC.

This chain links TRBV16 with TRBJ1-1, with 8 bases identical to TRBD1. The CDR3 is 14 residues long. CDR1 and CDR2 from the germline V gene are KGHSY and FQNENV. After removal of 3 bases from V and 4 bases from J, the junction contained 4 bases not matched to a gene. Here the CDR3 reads CASSQATGGTEAFF. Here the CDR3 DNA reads TGTGCCAGCAGCCAGGCTACAGGGGGCACTGAAGCTTTCTTT.

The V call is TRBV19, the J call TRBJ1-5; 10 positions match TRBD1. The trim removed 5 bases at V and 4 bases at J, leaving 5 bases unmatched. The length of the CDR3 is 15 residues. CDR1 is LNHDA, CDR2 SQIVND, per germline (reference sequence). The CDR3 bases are TGTGCCAGTAGTGCCACGGGACAGGGGAATCAGCCCCAGCATTTT. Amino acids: CASSATGQGNQPQHF.

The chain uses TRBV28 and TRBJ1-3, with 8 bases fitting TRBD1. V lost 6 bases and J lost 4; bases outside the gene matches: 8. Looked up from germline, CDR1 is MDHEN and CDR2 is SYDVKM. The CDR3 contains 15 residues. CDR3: CASRPGTGIGNTIYF. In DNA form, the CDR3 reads TGTGCCAGCAGACCCGGGACAGGCATAGGAAACACCATATATTTT.

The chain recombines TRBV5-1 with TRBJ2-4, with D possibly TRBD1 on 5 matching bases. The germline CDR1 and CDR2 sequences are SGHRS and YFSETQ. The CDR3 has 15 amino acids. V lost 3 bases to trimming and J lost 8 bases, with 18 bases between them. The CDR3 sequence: CASSSGIRQIDIQYF. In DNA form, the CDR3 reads TGCGCCAGCAGCTCAGGGATACGTCAAATAGACATTCAGTACTTC.

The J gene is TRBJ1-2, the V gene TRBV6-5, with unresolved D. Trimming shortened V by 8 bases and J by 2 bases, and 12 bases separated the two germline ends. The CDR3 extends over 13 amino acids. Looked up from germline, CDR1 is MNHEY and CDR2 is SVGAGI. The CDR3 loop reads CASSREENYGYTF. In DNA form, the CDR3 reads TGTGCCAGCTCAAGGGAAGAAAACTATGGCTACACCTTC.

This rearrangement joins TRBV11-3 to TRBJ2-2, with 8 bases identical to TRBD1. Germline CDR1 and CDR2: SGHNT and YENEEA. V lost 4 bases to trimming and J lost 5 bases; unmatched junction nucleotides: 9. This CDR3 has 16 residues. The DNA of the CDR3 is TGTGCCAGCAGCTCTTTCGGACAGGGCAGAACCGGGGAGCTGTTTTTT. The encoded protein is CASSSFGQGRTGELFF. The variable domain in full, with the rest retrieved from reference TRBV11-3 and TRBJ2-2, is EAGVVQSPRYKIIEKKQPVAFWCNPISGHNTLYWYLQNLGQGPELLIRYENEEAVDDSQLPKDRFSAERLKGVDSTLKIQPAELGDSAVYLCASSSFGQGRTGELFFGEGSRLTVL.

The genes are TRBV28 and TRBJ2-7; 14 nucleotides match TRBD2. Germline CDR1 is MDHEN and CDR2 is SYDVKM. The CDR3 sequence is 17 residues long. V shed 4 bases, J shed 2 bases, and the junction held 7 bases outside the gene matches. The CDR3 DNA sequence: TGTGCCAGCAGTTCCGGGACTAGCGGGGGCCCCCCCTACGAGCAGTACTTC. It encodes CASSSGTSGGPPYEQYF. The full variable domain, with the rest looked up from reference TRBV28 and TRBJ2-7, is DVKVTQSSRYLVKRTGEKVFLECVQDMDHENMFWYRQDPGLGLRLIYFSYDVKMKEKGDIPEGYSVSREKKERFSLILESASTNQTSMYLCASSSGTSGGPPYEQYFGPGTRLTVT.

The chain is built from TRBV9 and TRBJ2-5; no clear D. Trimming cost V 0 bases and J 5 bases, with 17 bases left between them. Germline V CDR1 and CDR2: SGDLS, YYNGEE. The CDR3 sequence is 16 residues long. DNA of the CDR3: TGTGCCAGCAGCGTAGCTCCAGCCCAGCACGGGGAGACCCAGTACTTC. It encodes CASSVAPAQHGETQYF. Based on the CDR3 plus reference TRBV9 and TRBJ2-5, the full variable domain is DSGVTQTPKHLITATGQRVTLRCSPRSGDLSVYWYQQSLDQGLQFLIQYYNGEERAKGNILERFSAQQFPDLHSELNLSSLELGDSALYFCASSVAPAQHGETQYFGPGTRLLVL.

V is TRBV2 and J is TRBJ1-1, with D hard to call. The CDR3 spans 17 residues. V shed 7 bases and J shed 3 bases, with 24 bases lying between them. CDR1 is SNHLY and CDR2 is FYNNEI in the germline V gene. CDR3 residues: CASKHGPSLGAYTEAFF. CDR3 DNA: TGTGCCAGCAAGCATGGTCCGTCGCTGGGAGCCTACACTGAAGCTTTCTTT.